This T cell receptor (beta chain) emerged from a study of blood T cells in healthy people across ages. Alongside a J-beta primer mix, a sample-barcoded 5' primer served in a second PCR lasting about 7 to 11 cycles. MiXCR was run by TCRdb on the 5' RACE reads, yielding one entry per CDR3 protein. This table holds about 1.4 million distinct CDR3 sequences, approximately 59% found once. The source of this sequence is a man younger than 30 in good health. Sequencing was carried out using blood.

The CDR3 bases are TGTGCCAGCAGCATCCGTCCGACCCTACCCACAGATACGCAGTATTTT. Protein product: CASSIRPTLPTDTQYF. The chain couples TRBV7-2 to TRBJ2-3; no clear D. The V gene's germline CDR1 is SGHTA and CDR2 FQGNSA. There are 16 residues in the CDR3. Trimming shortened V by 5 bases and J by 2 bases, and 17 bases separated the two germline ends.